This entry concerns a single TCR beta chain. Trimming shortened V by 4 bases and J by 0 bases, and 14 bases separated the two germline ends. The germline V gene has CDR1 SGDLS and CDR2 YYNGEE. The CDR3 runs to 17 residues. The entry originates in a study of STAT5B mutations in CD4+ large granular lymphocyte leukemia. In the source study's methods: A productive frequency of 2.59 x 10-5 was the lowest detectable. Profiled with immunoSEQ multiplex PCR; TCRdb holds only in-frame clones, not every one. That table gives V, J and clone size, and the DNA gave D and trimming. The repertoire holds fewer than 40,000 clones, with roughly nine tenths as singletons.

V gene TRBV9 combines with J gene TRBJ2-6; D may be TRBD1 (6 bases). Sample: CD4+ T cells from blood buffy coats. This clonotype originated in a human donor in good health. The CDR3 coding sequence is TGTGCCAGCAGCCTCTCCGGGACAAACTCTGGGGCCAACGTCCTGACTTTC. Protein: CASSLSGTNSGANVLTF. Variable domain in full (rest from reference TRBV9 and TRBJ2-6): DSGVTQTPKHLITATGQRVTLRCSPRSGDLSVYWYQQSLDQGLQFLIQYYNGEERAKGNILERFSAQQFPDLHSELNLSSLELGDSALYFCASSLSGTNSGANVLTFGAGSRLTVL.